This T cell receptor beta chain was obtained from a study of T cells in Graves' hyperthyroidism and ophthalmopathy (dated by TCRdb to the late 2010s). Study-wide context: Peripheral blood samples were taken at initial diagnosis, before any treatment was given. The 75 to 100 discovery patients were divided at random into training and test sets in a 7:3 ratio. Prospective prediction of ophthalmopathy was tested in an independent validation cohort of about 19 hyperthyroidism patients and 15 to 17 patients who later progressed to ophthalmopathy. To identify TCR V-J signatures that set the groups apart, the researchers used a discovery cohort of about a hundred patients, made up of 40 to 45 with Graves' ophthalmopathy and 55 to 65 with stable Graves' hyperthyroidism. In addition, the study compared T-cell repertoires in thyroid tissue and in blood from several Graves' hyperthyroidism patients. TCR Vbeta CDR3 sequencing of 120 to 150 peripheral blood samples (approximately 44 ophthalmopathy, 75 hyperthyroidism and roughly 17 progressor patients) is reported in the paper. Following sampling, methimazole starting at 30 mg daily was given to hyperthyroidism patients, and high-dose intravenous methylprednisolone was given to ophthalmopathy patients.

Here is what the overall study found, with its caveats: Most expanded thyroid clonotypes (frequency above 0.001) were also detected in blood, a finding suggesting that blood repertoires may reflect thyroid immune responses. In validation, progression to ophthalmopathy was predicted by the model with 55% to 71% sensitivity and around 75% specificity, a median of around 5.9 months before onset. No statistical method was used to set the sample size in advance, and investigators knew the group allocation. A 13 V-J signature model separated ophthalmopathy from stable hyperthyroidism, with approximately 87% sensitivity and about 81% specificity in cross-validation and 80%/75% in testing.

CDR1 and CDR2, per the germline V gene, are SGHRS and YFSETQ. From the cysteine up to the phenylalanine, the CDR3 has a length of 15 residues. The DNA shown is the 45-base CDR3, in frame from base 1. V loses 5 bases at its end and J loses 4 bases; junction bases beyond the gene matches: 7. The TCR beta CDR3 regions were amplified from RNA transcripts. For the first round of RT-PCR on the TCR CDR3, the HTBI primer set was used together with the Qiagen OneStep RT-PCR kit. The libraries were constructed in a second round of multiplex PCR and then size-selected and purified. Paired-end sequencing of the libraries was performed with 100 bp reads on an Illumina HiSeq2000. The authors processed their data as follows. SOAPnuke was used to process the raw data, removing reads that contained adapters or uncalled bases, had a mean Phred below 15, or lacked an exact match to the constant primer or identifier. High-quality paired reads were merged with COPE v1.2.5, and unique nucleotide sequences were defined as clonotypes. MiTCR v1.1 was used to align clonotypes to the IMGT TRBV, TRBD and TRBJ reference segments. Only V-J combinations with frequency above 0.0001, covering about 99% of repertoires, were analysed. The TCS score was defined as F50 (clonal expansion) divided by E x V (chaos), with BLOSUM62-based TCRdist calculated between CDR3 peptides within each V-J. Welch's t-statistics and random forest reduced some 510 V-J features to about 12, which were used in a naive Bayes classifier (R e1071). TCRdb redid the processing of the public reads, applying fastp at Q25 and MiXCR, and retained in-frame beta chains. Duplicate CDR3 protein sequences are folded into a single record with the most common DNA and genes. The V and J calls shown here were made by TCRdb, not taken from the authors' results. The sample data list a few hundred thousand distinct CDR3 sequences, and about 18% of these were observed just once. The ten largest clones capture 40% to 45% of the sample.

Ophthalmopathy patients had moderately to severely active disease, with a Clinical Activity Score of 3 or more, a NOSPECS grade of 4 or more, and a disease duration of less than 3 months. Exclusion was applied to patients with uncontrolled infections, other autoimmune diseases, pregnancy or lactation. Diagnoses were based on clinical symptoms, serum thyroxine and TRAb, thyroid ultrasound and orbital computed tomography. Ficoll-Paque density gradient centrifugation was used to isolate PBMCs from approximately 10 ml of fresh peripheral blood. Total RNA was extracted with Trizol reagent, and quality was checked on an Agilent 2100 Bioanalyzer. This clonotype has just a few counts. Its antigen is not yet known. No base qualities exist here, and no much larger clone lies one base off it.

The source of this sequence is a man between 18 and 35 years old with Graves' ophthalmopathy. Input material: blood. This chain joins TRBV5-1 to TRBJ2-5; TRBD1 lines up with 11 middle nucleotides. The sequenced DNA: TGCGCCAGCAGAAAGGGACAGGGGGTGCGAGAGACCCAGTACTTC. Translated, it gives CASRKGQGVRETQYF.